This T cell receptor beta chain was identified in a study of blood T cell repertoires in COVID-19. Study background: Spain, Italy and the United States supplied samples that represented acute and convalescent COVID-19. The analysed material was cDNA or gDNA that came from T cells, B-cell-depleted T cells, or PBMCs.

The V segment lost 3 bases and the J segment 9 bases; nucleotides outside the gene matches: 7. Germline-derived CDR1 and CDR2 are GTSNPN and SVGIG (reference sequence). The CDR3 loop spans 13 amino acids. Clones were read by immunoSEQ multiplex PCR, and TCRdb kept only the in-frame ones, dropping some. The data contain about 230,000 clones, roughly 80% of them seen just once; the ten biggest clones take up approximately 8.7%. The sample consisted of peripheral blood. The chain combines TRBV30 with TRBJ2-1, with 8 bases matching TRBD2. The receptor's source is an elderly woman with acute or convalescent COVID-19. The CDR3 bases are TGTGCCTGGAGAACCCGCGGGAGGCTTGAGCAGTTCTTC. Encoded protein: CAWRTRGRLEQFF.